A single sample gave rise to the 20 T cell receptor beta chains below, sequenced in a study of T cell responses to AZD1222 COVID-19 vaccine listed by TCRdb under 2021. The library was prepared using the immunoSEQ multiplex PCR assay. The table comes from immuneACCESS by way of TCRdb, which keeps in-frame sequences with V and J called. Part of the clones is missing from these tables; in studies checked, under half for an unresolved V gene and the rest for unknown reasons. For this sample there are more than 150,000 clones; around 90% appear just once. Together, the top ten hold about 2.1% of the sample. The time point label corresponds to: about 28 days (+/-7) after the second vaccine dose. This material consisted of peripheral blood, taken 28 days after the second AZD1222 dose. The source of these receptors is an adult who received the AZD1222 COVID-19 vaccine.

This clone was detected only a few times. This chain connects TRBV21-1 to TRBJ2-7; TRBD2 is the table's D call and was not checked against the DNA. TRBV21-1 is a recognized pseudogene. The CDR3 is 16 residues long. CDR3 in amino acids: CASSKFAPESSYEQYF. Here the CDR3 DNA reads TGTGCCAGCAGCAAATTCGCGCCGGAGAGCTCCTACGAGCAGTACTTC.

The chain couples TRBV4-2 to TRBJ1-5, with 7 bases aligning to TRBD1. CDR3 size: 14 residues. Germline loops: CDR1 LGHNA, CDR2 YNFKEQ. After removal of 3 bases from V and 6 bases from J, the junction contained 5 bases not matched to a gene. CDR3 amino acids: CASSHIGGSQPQHF. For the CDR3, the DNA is TGTGCCAGCAGCCATATAGGGGGCAGTCAGCCCCAGCATTTT.

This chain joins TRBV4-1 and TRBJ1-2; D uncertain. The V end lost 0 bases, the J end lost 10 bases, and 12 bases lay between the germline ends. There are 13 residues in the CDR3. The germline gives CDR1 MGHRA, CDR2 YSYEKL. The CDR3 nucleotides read TGCGCCAGCAGCCAAGATACTTCGAAGAACTACACCTTC. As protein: CASSQDTSKNYTF.

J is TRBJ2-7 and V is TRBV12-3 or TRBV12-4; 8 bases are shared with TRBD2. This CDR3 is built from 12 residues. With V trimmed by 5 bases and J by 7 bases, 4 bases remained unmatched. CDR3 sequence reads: CASSNSGGEQYF. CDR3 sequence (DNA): TGTGCCAGCAGTAATTCGGGAGGGGAGCAGTACTTC.

CDR3 loop: CASQGFGYNSPLHF. The DNA for the CDR3 is TGTGCCAGCCAGGGGTTCGGGTATAATTCACCCCTCCACTTT. The chain recombines TRBV19 with TRBJ1-6, with D perhaps matching TRBD1 (6 bases). V was pared by 9 bases and J by 4 bases, with 13 bases between. The CDR3 loop spans 14 amino acids. Germline CDR1 reads LNHDA; CDR2 reads SQIVND (reference sequence).

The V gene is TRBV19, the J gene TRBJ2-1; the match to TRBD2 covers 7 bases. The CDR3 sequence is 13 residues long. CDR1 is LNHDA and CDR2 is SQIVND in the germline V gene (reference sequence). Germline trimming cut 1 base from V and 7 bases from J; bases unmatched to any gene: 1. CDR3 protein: CASSIGTRNEQFF. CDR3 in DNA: TGTGCCAGTAGTATAGGGACTAGGAATGAGCAGTTCTTC.

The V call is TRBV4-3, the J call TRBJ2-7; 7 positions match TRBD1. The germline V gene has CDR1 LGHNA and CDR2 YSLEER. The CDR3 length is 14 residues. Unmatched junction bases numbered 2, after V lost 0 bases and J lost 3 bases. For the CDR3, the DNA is TGCGCCAGCAGCCAAGATGGGGACAGCTACGAGCAGTACTTC. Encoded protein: CASSQDGDSYEQYF.

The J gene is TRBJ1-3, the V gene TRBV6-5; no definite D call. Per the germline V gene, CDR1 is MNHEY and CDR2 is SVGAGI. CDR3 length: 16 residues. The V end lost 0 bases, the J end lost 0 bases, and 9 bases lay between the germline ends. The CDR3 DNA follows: TGTGCCAGCAGTTACTCATTACGTTACTCTGGAAACACCATATATTTT. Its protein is CASSYSLRYSGNTIYF.

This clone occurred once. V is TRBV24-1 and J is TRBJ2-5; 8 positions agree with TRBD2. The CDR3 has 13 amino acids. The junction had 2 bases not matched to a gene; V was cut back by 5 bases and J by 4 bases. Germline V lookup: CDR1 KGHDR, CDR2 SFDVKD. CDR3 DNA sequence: TGTGCCACCAGTGCCCGGGAGGGAGAGACCCAGTACTTC. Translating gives CATSAREGETQYF.

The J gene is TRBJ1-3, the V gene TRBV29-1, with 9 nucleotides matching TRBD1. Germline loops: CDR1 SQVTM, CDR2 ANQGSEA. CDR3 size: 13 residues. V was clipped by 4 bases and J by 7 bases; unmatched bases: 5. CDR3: CSVAQTGGNTIYF. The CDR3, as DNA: TGCAGCGTTGCACAGACAGGGGGGAACACCATATATTTT.

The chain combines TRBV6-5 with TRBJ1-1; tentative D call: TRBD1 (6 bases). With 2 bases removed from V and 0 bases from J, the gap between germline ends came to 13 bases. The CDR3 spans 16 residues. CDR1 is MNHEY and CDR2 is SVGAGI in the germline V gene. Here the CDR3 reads CASSYTQQGLNTEAFF. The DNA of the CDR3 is TGTGCCAGCAGTTACACCCAACAGGGACTGAACACTGAAGCTTTCTTT.

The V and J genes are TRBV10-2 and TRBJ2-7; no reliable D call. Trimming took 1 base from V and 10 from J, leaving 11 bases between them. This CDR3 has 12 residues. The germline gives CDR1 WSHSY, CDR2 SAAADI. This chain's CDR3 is CASSELTRRQYF. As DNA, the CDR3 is TGCGCCAGCAGTGAGTTGACGCGGAGACAGTACTTC.

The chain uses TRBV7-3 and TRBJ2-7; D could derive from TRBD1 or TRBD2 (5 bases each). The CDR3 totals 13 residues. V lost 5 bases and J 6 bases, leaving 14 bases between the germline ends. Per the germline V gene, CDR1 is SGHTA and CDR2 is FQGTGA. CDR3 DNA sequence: TGTGCCAGCAGCCGAATTTCAGGGAGCGAGCAGTACTTC. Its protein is CASSRISGSEQYF. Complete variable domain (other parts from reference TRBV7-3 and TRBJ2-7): GAGVSQTPSNKVTEKGKYVELRCDPISGHTALYWYRQSLGQGPEFLIYFQGTGAADDSGLPNDRFFAVRPEGSVSTLKIQRTERGDSAVYLCASSRISGSEQYFGPGTRLTVT.

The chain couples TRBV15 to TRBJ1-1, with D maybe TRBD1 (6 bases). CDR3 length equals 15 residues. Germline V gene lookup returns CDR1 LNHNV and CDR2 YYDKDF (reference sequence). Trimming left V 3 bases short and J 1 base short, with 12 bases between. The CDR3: CATSRDYRENTEAFF. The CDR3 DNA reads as TGTGCCACCAGCAGGGACTACAGGGAGAACACTGAAGCTTTCTTT.

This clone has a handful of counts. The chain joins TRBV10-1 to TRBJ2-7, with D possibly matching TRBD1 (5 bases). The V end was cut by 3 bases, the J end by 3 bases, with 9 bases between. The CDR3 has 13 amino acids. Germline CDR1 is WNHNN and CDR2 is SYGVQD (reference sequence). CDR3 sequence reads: CASSEGQGYEQYF. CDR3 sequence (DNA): TGCGCCAGCAGTGAAGGGCAGGGCTACGAGCAGTACTTC.

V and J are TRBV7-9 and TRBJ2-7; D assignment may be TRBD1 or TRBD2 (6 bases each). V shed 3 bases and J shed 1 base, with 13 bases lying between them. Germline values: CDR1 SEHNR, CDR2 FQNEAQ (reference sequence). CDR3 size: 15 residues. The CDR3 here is CASSFEGGRSYEQYF. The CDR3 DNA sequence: TGTGCCAGCAGCTTTGAGGGGGGCCGTTCCTACGAGCAGTACTTC.

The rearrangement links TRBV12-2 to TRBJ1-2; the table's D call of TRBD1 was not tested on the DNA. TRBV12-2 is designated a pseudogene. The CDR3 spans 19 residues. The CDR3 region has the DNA TGTGCAAGTCGCTTAGATCCAGCCCGCCAGGGGAACCTCCCCTATGGCTACACCTTC. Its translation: CASRLDPARQGNLPYGYTF.

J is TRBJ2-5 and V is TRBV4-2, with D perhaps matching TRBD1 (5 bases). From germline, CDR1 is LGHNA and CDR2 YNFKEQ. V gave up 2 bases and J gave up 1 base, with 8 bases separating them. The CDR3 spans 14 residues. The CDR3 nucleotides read TGTGCCAGCAGCCAACAGGGATTCCAAGAGACCCAGTACTTC. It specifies CASSQQGFQETQYF.

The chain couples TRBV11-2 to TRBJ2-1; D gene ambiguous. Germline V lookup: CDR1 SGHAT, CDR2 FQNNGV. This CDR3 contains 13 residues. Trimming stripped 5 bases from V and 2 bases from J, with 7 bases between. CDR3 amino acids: CASSPSTYNEQFF. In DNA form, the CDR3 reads TGTGCCAGCAGCCCGTCTACCTACAATGAGCAGTTCTTC.

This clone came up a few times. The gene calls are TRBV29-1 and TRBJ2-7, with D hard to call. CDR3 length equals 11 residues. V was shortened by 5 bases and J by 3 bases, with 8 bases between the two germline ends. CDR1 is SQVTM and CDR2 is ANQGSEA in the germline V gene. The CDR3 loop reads CSVYGDYEQYF. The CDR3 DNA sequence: TGCAGCGTTTATGGAGACTACGAGCAGTACTTC.